The subject of this entry is one T cell receptor beta chain. Its specificity is unknown. CDR1 and CDR2 from the germline V gene are PRHDT and FYEKMQ (reference sequence). Trimming pared 5 bases from V and 2 bases from J, leaving 12 bases between. The CDR3 is 14 amino acids. The data originate from a study of graft-versus-host responses after intestinal transplantation. Only in-frame clones appear in the TCRdb table, and some are missing; sequencing was by immunoSEQ multiplex PCR. The table lists 100,000 to 120,000 clones, roughly 95% of them singletons. The sequence derives from a human donor who received an intestinal transplant. The sequencing here drew on unstimulated CD8+ T cells sorted from spleen or lymph node cells, taken before intestinal transplant. The chain employs TRBV13 and TRBJ1-1; D gene uncertain. CDR3 in DNA: TGTGCCAGCAGCCAAATGGGCGGCAACACTGAAGCTTTCTTT. Amino acid sequence: CASSQMGGNTEAFF. Full variable domain (rest looked up from reference TRBV13 and TRBJ1-1): AAGVIQSPRHLIKEKRETATLKCYPIPRHDTVYWYQQGPGQDPQFLISFYEKMQSDKGSIPDRFSAQQFSDYHSELNMSSLELGDSALYFCASSQMGGNTEAFFGQGTRLTVV.